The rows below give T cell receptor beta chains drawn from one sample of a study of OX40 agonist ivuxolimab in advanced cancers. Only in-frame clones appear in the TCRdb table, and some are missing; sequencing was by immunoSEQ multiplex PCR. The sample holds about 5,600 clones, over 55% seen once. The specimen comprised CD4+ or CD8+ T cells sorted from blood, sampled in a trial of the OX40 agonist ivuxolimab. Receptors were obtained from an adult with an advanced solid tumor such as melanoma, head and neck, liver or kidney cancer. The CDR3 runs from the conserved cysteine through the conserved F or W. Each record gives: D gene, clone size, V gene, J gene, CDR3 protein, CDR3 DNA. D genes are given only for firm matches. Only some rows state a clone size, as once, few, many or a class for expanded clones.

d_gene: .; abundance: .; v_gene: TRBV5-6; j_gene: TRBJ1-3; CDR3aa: CASSLLRDSGNTIYF; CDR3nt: TGTGCCAGCAGCTTGTTGAGGGACTCTGGAAACACCATATATTTT
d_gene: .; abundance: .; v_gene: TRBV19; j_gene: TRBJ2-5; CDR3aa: CASSIIGGETQYF; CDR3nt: TGTGCCAGTAGTATAATAGGGGGGGAGACCCAGTACTTC
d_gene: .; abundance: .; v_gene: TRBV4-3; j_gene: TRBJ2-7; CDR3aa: CASSQDLGKPSYEQYF; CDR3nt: TGCGCCAGCAGCCAAGATTTGGGAAAACCCTCCTACGAGCAGTACTTC
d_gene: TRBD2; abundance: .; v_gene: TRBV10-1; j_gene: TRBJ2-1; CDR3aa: CASSESRVAGTNNEQFF; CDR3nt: TGCGCCAGCAGTGAGTCGAGGGTAGCGGGTACCAACAATGAGCAGTTCTTC
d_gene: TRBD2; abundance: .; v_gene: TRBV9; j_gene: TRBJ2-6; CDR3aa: CASRSRGEGSGANVLTF; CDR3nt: TGTGCCAGCAGATCACGCGGGGAGGGCTCTGGGGCCAACGTCCTGACTTTC
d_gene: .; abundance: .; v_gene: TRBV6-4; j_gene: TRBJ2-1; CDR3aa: CASSEGTEGHEQFF; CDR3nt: TGTGCCAGCAGTGAAGGTACGGAAGGCCATGAGCAGTTCTTC
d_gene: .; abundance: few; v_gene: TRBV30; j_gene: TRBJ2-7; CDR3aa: CAWSLTGTFYEQYF; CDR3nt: TGTGCCTGGAGCCTGACAGGGACTTTTTACGAGCAGTACTTC
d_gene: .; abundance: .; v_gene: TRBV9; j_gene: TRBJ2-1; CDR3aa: CASSYSKSGTGIGEQFF; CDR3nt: TGTGCCAGCAGCTATTCAAAGAGCGGGACAGGTATAGGTGAGCAGTTCTTC
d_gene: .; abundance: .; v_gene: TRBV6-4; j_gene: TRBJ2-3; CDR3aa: CASSEGRGQDTQYF; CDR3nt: TGTGCCAGCAGTGAGGGCAGGGGACAAGATACGCAGTATTTT
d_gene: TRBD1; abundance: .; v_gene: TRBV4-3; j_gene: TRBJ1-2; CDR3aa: CASSQDLPGTDANYGYTF; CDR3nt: TGCGCCAGCAGCCAAGACCTCCCCGGGACAGACGCCAACTATGGCTACACCTTC